This T cell receptor beta chain was retrieved from a study of blood T cell repertoires in COVID-19. Generated by immunoSEQ multiplex PCR, the TCRdb table keeps only in-frame clones and is missing some. The data contain about 140,000 clones, around 87% of them singletons. V trimming: 1 base; J trimming: 4 bases; junction bases outside the gene matches: 5. The CDR3 sequence is 14 residues long. The germline V gene has CDR1 GTSNPN and CDR2 SVGIG (reference sequence). What was sequenced was peripheral blood. The receptor was derived from a woman aged 35 to 49 with acute or convalescent COVID-19. The genes are TRBV30 and TRBJ1-2, with 8 positions matching TRBD1. The CDR3 bases are TGTGCCTGGAGTGCCCGGACAGGGAGCTATGGCTACACCTTC. This translates into CAWSARTGSYGYTF.